This T cell receptor beta chain was identified in a study of response to subunit inactivated influenza vaccine. V was pared by 0 bases and J by 9 bases, with 12 bases between. The CDR3 consists of 15 residues. Germline V CDR1 and CDR2: ENHRY, SYGVKD. Each CDR3 protein gets one entry after TCRdb re-called the RT-PCR reads with MiXCR. The sample lists roughly 500,000 distinct CDR3 sequences, around a quarter seen once, with approximately 3% in the top ten. Another study also made use of these data, one on T cells expressing NK-cell markers. That source adds: 5'RACE template switching with UMIs produced the TCR beta cDNA. It was from sorted CD3+CD56+NKG2C+, CD3+CD56+NKG2C- and CD3+CD56-NKG2C+ T cells that TCR beta repertoires came.

This clonotype originated in a man aged 50-60 years who received an inactivated influenza vaccine. The V gene is TRBV10-3, the J gene TRBJ1-6; no definite D call. The source material was CD4+ T cells sorted from PBMCs, sampled less than 13 days after vaccination. The CDR3 DNA reads TGTGCCATCAGTGAGTCGCTAGGGAATGGTTCACCCCTCCACTTT. Encoded protein: CAISESLGNGSPLHF.